This T cell receptor beta chain was observed in a study of blood T cell repertoires in COVID-19. Study background: Donors in the United States, Italy and Spain gave samples during acute or convalescent COVID-19. PBMCs, B-cell-depleted T cells, or T cells provided the cDNA or gDNA that made up the material.

The CDR3 sequence is 15 residues long. Trimming removed 4 bases at V and 0 bases at J, with 11 bases between. CDR1 SGHTA and CDR2 FQGNSA come from the germline V gene. Assay used: immunoSEQ multiplex PCR; TCRdb lists only in-frame clones, some missing. Of around 320,000 clones listed, roughly 90% are singletons. The participants were between about 18 and 100 years old and came from 24 US areas. Exposed participants encountered a COVID-19 case during the 2 weeks preceding study entry. The sample was PBMCs or T cells enriched from blood (not recorded which). This clonotype was obtained from a woman aged 45-59 years who had been exposed to COVID-19. The chain employs TRBV7-2 and TRBJ2-3; no reliable D call. The CDR3 DNA reads as TGTGCCAGCAGCTCCGAACTACCTAGCACAGATACGCAGTATTTT. Protein: CASSSELPSTDTQYF.